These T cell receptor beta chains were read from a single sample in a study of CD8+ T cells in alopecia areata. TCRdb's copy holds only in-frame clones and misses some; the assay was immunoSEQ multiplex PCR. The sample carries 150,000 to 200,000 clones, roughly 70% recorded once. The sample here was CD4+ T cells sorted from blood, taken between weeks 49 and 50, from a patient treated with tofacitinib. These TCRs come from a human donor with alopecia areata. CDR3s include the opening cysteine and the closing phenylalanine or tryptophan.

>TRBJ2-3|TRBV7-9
CASSPSGGRTDTQYF
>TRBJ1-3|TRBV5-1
CASSPSGTGGISGNTIYF
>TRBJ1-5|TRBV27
CASSFSLGQPQHF
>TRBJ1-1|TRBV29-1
CSVAGGMNTEAFF
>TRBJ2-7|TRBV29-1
CSVVGLAGSYEQYF
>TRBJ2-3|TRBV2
CASSTRGGGTDTQYF
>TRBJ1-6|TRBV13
CASSLGGADDSPLHF
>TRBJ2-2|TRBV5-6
CASSRLGTNTGELFF
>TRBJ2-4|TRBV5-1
CASSLAGTENIQYF
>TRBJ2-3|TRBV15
CATSSEGAPSRTDTQYF
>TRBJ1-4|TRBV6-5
CASSYLSSSEKLFF
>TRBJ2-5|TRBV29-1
CSVGGASGETQYF
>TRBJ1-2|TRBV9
CASSDGTGINGYTF
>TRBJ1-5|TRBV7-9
CASSSAGGQPQHF
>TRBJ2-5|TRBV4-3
CASSQDPGRGSVGQETQYF
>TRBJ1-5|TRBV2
CASSSGLQGQPQHF
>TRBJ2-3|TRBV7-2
CASSLAESGGRDTQYF
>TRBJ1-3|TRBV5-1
CASSLISASSGNTIYF
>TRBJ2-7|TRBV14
CASSQRDRDYEQYF
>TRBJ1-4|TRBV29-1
CSARGGDEKLFF
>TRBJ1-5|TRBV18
CASSPSVGGGQPQHF
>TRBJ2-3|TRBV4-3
CASSQDTSGGGNTQYF
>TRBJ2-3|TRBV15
CATSRARTSGGRDTQYF
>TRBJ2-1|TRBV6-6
CASSYSDRVYEQFF
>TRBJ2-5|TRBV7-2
CASSLALSVGLAGTGETQYF
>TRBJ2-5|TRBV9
CASSVASQETQYF
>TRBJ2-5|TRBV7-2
CASSLQTGGETQYF
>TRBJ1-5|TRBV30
CAWSLAGLDGNQPQHF
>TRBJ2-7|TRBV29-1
CSVAGEAYEQYF
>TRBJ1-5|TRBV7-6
CASSRARDSQHF
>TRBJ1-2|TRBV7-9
CASSLMDRGARGYTF
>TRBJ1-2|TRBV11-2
CASSSRTGWNYGYTF
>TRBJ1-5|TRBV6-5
CASSPQGALSQPQHF
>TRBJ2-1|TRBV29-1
CSVVWPGGGEVQFF
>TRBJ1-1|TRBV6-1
CASSHRTGGEVEAFF
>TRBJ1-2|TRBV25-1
CASSEFGLRYGYTF
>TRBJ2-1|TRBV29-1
CSVGGNEQFF
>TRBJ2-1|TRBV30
CARTGTGYNEQFF
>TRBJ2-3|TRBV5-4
CASSSIQDTQYF
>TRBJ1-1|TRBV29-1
CSVGLTGGRITEAFF
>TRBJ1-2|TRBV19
CASSTGSRGYTF
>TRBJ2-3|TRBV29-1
CSVTLYGTQYF
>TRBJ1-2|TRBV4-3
CASSQVRGQGKDGYTF
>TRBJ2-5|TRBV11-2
CASSNSLDRVRETQYF
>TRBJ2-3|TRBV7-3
CASSLSGTSGTTDTQYF
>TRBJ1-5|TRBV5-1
CASSLGGQEYQPQHF
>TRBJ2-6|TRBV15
CATSGSSGANVLTF
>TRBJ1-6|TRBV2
CASSTEMGQSPLHF
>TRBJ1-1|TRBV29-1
CSAWTELNTEAFF
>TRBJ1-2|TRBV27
CASSRQEGYGYTF
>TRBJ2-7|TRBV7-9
CASSLGTEDEQYF
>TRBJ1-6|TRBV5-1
CASSLGTESSPLHF